These 20 T cell receptor beta chains came from one sample sequenced in a study of regulatory and conventional T cells in RAG deficiency. Blood CD4+ CD25-low CD127-high conventional T cells supplied the genomic DNA template. Libraries were prepared by immunoSEQ multiplex PCR; TCRdb keeps only in-frame clonotypes and omits some of them. The sample records under 45,000 clones, approximately 80% being singletons. These data were also reused for a study on regulatory T cells. That source notes: Amplification used 52 TRBV primers and 13 TRBJ primers.

Sequenced material: CD4+ effector T cells sorted from blood. The receptors originated from a human donor in good health.

As regards this clone: The sample carries other DNA sequences with the same CDR3. The CDR3 DNA follows: TGTGCCAGCAGCGTCAGCACAGATACGCAGTATTTT. It codes for CASSVSTDTQYF. This chain connects TRBV9 to TRBJ2-3; D gene unclear. V was pared by 2 bases and J by 0 bases, with 1 base between. The germline V gene has CDR1 SGDLS and CDR2 YYNGEE. The CDR3 runs 12 residues.

Worth noting for this clone: Relative to the germline gene, one junction end is altered; a read error may explain this. CDR3 in amino acids: CASSSRNTEAFF. Written as DNA, the CDR3 is TGTGCTAGCAGCTCAAGGAACACTGAAGCTTTCTTT. The chain couples TRBV7-7 to TRBJ1-1, with no clear D. The CDR3 has 12 amino acids. Looked up from germline, CDR1 is SSHAT and CDR2 is FNYEAQ (reference sequence). Variable domain in full (rest from reference TRBV7-7 and TRBJ1-1): GAGVSQSPRYKVTKRGQDVTLRCDPISSHATLYWYQQALGQGPEFLTYFNYEAQPDKSGLPSDRFSAERPEGSISTLTIQRTEQRDSAMYRCASSSRNTEAFFGQGTRLTVV.

The chain couples TRBV5-1 to TRBJ1-4; 9 bases agree with TRBD1. The CDR3 contains 15 residues. Trimming removed 3 bases from V and 5 bases from J; junction bases left unmatched: 5. Per the germline V gene, CDR1 is SGHRS and CDR2 is YFSETQ. DNA of the CDR3: TGCGCCAGCAGCTCTTCCGGGACAGGGAATGAAAAACTGTTTTTT. Its translation is CASSSSGTGNEKLFF.

This clone has a handful of counts. CDR3 in amino acids: CASSARRGLFGYTF. The DNA for the CDR3 is TGTGCCAGCAGTGCTAGGAGGGGGCTCTTTGGCTACACCTTC. The V and J genes are TRBV7-9 and TRBJ1-2, with 7 bases matching TRBD1. The junction had 11 bases not matched to a gene; V was cut back by 6 bases and J by 7 bases. The CDR3 loop spans 14 amino acids. Germline V gene data show CDR1 as SEHNR and CDR2 as FQNEAQ (reference sequence).

The gene calls are TRBV19 and TRBJ1-5; no clear D gene. Germline V gene lookup returns CDR1 LNHDA and CDR2 SQIVND (reference sequence). The CDR3 contains 14 residues. The V end lost 3 bases, the J end lost 9 bases, and 15 bases lay between the germline ends. CDR3 loop: CASSMEIGRRPQHF. In DNA, the CDR3 is TGTGCCAGTAGTATGGAGATAGGGCGGAGGCCCCAGCATTTT.

The chain joins TRBV6-5 to TRBJ1-2; a possible D gene is TRBD1 (5 bases). Trimming pared 3 bases from V and 7 bases from J, leaving 15 bases between. This CDR3 is built from 14 residues. CDR1 and CDR2 (germline): MNHEY, SVGAGI. The CDR3 loop reads CASSYSGGRGGYTF. The CDR3 DNA follows: TGTGCCAGCAGTTATTCCGGGGGTCGAGGTGGCTACACCTTC.

The gene calls are TRBV7-3 and TRBJ2-7; D is unclear. V was clipped by 5 bases and J by 0 bases, with 8 bases between them. This CDR3 is 13 amino acids long. Germline V gene lookup returns CDR1 SGHTA and CDR2 FQGTGA. In nucleotides, the CDR3 is TGTGCCAGCAGCCCCCCGGCCTCCTACGAGCAGTACTTC. It specifies CASSPPASYEQYF.

This chain's CDR3 is CASTSHGTSGYNEQFF. In DNA, the CDR3 is TGTGCCAGTACCTCACACGGGACTAGCGGCTACAATGAGCAGTTCTTC. The V gene is TRBV19, the J gene TRBJ2-1; 11 bases are shared with TRBD2. This CDR3 spans 16 amino acids. CDR1 LNHDA and CDR2 SQIVND come from the germline V gene (reference sequence). V lost 7 bases, J lost 3 bases, and 8 bases stayed unmatched.

The chain is built from TRBV19 and TRBJ1-4; D gene ambiguous. CDR1 is LNHDA and CDR2 is SQIVND in the germline V gene (reference sequence). This CDR3 contains 12 residues. Trimming cost V 7 bases and J 7 bases, with 10 bases left between them. The CDR3 coding sequence is TGTGCCAGTAACCCCCAAGGTGAAAAACTGTTTTTT. It is translated as CASNPQGEKLFF. Combining the CDR3 with reference TRBV19 and TRBJ1-4 gives the whole variable domain DGGITQSPKYLFRKEGQNVTLSCEQNLNHDAMYWYRQDPGQGLRLIYYSQIVNDFQKGDIAEGYSVSREKKESFPLTVTSAQKNPTAFYLCASNPQGEKLFFGSGTQLSVL.

The chain couples TRBV5-1 to TRBJ1-1; TRBD1 might be the D (5 bases). The ends were cut back, 3 bases at V and 2 bases at J, with 5 bases in the middle. This CDR3 is built from 12 residues. Germline V gene lookup returns CDR1 SGHRS and CDR2 YFSETQ. The CDR3 region has the DNA TGCGCCAGCAGCTGGGACAACACTGAAGCTTTCTTT. Amino acids: CASSWDNTEAFF. The complete variable domain, with remaining parts taken from reference TRBV5-1 and TRBJ1-1, reads KAGVTQTPRYLIKTRGQQVTLSCSPISGHRSVSWYQQTPGQGLQFLFEYFSETQRNKGNFPGRFSGRQFSNSRSEMNVSTLELGDSALYLCASSWDNTEAFFGQGTRLTVV.

The chain joins TRBV5-1 to TRBJ2-1; TRBD2 might be the D (6 bases). This CDR3 has 16 residues. V was clipped by 3 bases and J by 1 base, with 14 bases between them. Germline V gives CDR1 SGHRS, CDR2 YFSETQ. The CDR3 bases are TGCGCCAGCAGCTGGAGGGGCAGCTTTTCCTACAATGAGCAGTTCTTC. It translates to CASSWRGSFSYNEQFF.

This chain uses TRBV5-4 with TRBJ2-1; the match to TRBD1 covers 10 bases. The germline CDR1 and CDR2 sequences are SGHNT and YYREEE (reference sequence). The CDR3 is 15 residues long. With V trimmed by 3 bases and J by 4 bases, 4 bases remained unmatched. The CDR3 region has the DNA TGTGCCAGCAGCTACCCGGGACAGGGGTACAATGAGCAGTTCTTC. This gives the protein CASSYPGQGYNEQFF.

The chain links TRBV10-3 to TRBJ2-6; possibly TRBD1 for D (5 bases). The V end was cut by 5 bases, the J end by 2 bases, with 10 bases between. Germline V gene data show CDR1 as ENHRY and CDR2 as SYGVKD. The CDR3 covers 15 residues. The CDR3 is CAISSAGTGANVLTF. The CDR3 DNA follows: TGTGCCATCAGTTCGGCAGGGACTGGGGCCAACGTCCTGACTTTC.

V usage is TRBV27 and J usage is TRBJ1-1; D is unresolved. The ends were cut back, 2 bases at V and 0 bases at J, with 7 bases in the middle. This CDR3 spans 14 amino acids. The germline CDR1 and CDR2 sequences are MNHEY and SMNVEV (reference sequence). The CDR3 spells CASSLGVMNTEAFF. CDR3 DNA: TGTGCCAGCAGTTTAGGAGTAATGAACACTGAAGCTTTCTTT.

This chain joins TRBV5-1 and TRBJ2-1, with 9 bases identical to TRBD1. The CDR3 is 13 residues long. CDR1 and CDR2 (germline): SGHRS, YFSETQ. V lost 9 bases, J lost 7 bases, and 8 bases stayed unmatched. The CDR3 DNA sequence: TGCGCCACCTCACAGGGGGCGGGGAATGAGCAGTTCTTC. Protein product: CATSQGAGNEQFF.

The chain couples TRBV7-3 to TRBJ2-6; unclear D gene. This CDR3 region has 15 residues. The ends were cut back, 3 bases at V and 0 bases at J, with 6 bases in the middle. From germline, CDR1 is SGHTA and CDR2 FQGTGA. The CDR3 sequence: CASSFSFSGANVLTF. CDR3 coding DNA: TGTGCCAGCAGCTTTAGCTTCTCTGGGGCCAACGTCCTGACTTTC.

The chain recombines TRBV7-8 with TRBJ1-1, with 7 bases that match TRBD1. Germline trimming cut 4 bases from V and 1 base from J; bases unmatched to any gene: 12. The CDR3 is 17 amino acids. Germline-derived CDR1 and CDR2 are SGHVS and FQNEAQ. The DNA of the CDR3 is TGTGCCAGCAGCTCATACAGACAGGGAATCCCGAACACTGAAGCTTTCTTT. It encodes CASSSYRQGIPNTEAFF.

The CDR3 spells CASSLDGAVYGQYF. Written as DNA, the CDR3 is TGTGCCAGCAGCTTAGATGGGGCTGTATATGGGCAGTACTTC. The chain uses TRBV7-2 and TRBJ2-7; possible D gene TRBD1, 5 bases. Germline V gene data show CDR1 as SGHTA and CDR2 as FQGNSA. This CDR3 region has 14 residues. The V end lost 1 base, the J end lost 9 bases, and 16 bases lay between the germline ends. The complete variable domain, with remaining parts taken from reference TRBV7-2 and TRBJ2-7, reads GAGVSQSPSNKVTEKGKDVELRCDPISGHTALYWYRQSLGQGLEFLIYFQGNSAPDKSGLPSDRFSAERTGGSVSTLTIQRTQQEDSAVYLCASSLDGAVYGQYFGPGTRLTVT.

The V and J genes are TRBV2 and TRBJ1-1, with TRBD1 matching 9 bases. This CDR3 contains 15 residues. In germline, CDR1 is SNHLY, CDR2 FYNNEI. With V trimmed by 4 bases and J by 4 bases, 7 bases remained unmatched. The CDR3 loop is CASSGPGQGGTEAFF. In DNA form, the CDR3 reads TGTGCCAGCAGTGGTCCGGGACAGGGAGGCACTGAAGCTTTCTTT.

This rearrangement joins TRBV5-4 to TRBJ2-1, with a tentative D call TRBD1 (6 bases). Germline CDR1 reads SGHNT; CDR2 reads YYREEE (reference sequence). Trimming removed 2 bases at V and 0 bases at J, with 12 bases between. This CDR3 spans 16 amino acids. CDR3 residues: CASSFNRENSYNEQFF. The CDR3 DNA follows: TGTGCCAGCAGCTTCAACAGGGAGAACTCCTACAATGAGCAGTTCTTC.